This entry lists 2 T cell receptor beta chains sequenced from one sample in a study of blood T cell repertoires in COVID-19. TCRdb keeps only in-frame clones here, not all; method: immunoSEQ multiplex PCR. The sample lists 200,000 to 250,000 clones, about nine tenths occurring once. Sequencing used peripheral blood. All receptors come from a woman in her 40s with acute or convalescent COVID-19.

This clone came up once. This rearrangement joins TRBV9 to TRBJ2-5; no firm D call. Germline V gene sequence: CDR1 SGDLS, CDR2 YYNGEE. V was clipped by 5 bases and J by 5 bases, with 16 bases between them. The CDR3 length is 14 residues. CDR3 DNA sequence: TGTGCCAGCAGTCCCCCGAGTAGTCCCGAGACCCAGTACTTC. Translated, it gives CASSPPSSPETQYF.

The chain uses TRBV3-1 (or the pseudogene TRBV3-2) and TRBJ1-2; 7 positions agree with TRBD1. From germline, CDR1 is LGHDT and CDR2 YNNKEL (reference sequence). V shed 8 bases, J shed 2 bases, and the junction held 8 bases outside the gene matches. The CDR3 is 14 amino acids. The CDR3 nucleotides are TGTGCCAGCCGACAGGGCGCTTCGAACTATGGCTACACCTTC. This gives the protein CASRQGASNYGYTF.